This T cell receptor (beta chain) was sequenced in a study of shared clonotypes between healthy human individuals (dated by TCRdb to between 2020 and 2021). Turning to the overall study: Three men and two women, aged 18 to 49 years, made up the cohort. Blood TCR repertoires of five healthy adults were deeply sequenced to estimate repertoire size and the extent of clonotype sharing between individuals. Per donor, leukapheresis produced somewhere between about 0.8 and 9 billion PBMCs. Libraries were prepared and TCR repertoires were sequenced by different laboratories using diverse techniques, in order to increase sequencing depth and limit assay-specific biases. For each donor, three plates each were used for CD4 naive and CD4 memory, two plates were used for CD8 naive, and one plate was used for CD8 memory.

In the germline V gene, CDR1 corresponds to SNHLY and CDR2 to FYNNEI. V sheds 6 bases and J sheds 4 bases, leaving 15 bases between their ends. Taken from cysteine to phenylalanine, the CDR3 has 14 residues. The sequence is cut down to CDR3 DNA, 42 bases in frame from base 1. Using the deep immunoSEQ assay, multiplex PCR amplified TCR CDR3 regions from genomic DNA. Extracted genomic DNA from each cell subset was distributed evenly across all wells of several immunoSEQ 96-well plates, and each plate was treated as a replicate. For sorted subsets, approximately 190 ng genomic DNA, equal to tens of thousands of T cell genomes, was loaded into each replicate PCR. The purified libraries were quantified using a Qubit 3.0 fluorometer, sized with a Bioanalyzer 2100, and then quantified again using the KAPA Library Quantification kit. A separate single-read 150-cycle Illumina NextSeq 550 flow cell was used to sequence each immunoSEQ 96-well plate. The source study handled its data this way. The immunoSEQ output contained only junctional sequences without quality scores, so filtering could not match that applied to full-length reads. To assign V/J genes and CDR3, sequences were annotated using PyIR, a Python wrapper for IgBLAST v1.9, with IMGT germline references. Reads were filtered out if the reads had weak V/J assignments (E-value above 1e-6), no CDR3, stop codons, out-of-frame junctions, or ambiguous translated residues. V3J clonotypes were defined as sequences sharing an identical inferred V gene, J gene, and CDR3 amino acid sequence. The percentage overlap between two repertoires was calculated by dividing the number of shared unique clonotypes by the size of the smaller repertoire. Richness of each repertoire was evaluated using RTK rarefaction, the Chao1 estimator, and Recon v2.1 estimates of unobserved clonotypes. For all TCRbeta clonotypes obtained by the gDNA method from four donors, generation probabilities were computed with OLGA. The clones in this table, taken by TCRdb from immuneACCESS, are in-frame only. Not every clone is retained; where verified, under half of the shortfall comes from an unresolved V gene, and the cause of the rest is unknown. Clone size and V and J calls were adopted from that table, with D and trimming inferred from the DNA. The sample contains some 2.1 million clones, about 95% of them found a single time. The ten biggest clones cover more than 0.95% of the sample.

The count of this clone is one. Its antigen is currently not known. Base qualities are missing; no much larger clone stands one base away. General findings and caveats noted by the study authors: Pairwise subsampling led to the expectation that sequencing depth would affect the degree of clonotype sharing among donors. Higher generation probabilities were observed for clonotypes shared by all four sorted-subset donors than for non-shared clonotypes. Only blood was sampled, and tissue TCR repertoires likely differ from those in blood. Because the study included a small number of donors, the genetic and exposure-history diversity represented was limited. Rarefaction of sorted-subset datasets indicated incomplete sequencing despite the large sequencing depth. Estimated clonotype richness was generally larger for naive than for memory subsets. When several donors were compared, the shared fraction of clonotypes was about 5.2% for naive CD4, 3% to 4% for naive CD8, 2.3% for memory CD4, and around 0.4% for memory CD8.

CD8 naive samples consisted of CD45RO-negative cells that were positively selected for CCR7, yielding a CD45RA+CCR7+ population without TemRA cells. Donors were healthy HIV-negative adults with no recently reported acute infections or vaccinations. Every donor was a Caucasian adult living in Nashville, Tennessee, USA. Blood was obtained by leukapheresis, after which PBMCs were separated by Ficoll-Histopaque density gradient centrifugation and cryopreserved in liquid nitrogen vapor phase. Analytical flow cytometry was used to check the purity and quantity of every magnetically sorted T cell population. Genomic DNA was isolated from every sorted fraction and measured by UV absorbance on a Nanodrop 2000c.

This TCR came from a man younger than 35 in good health. The sequencing input was naive CD8+ T cells sorted from blood. The sample's cell subset or site, from its label and the paper: CD45RA+CCR7+. The rearranged chain carries TRBV2 and TRBJ1-2; matching of 5 bases hints at TRBD1 as the D gene. For the CDR3, the sequence is CASRGASESYGYTF. In nucleotide form, the sequence is TGTGCCAGCAGAGGGGCATCAGAAAGCTATGGCTACACCTTC.